These 21 T cell receptor beta chains were all obtained from the same sample, sequenced in a study of tumor and adjacent non-tumor tissue in lung cancer (dated by TCRdb to between 2018 and 2020). RNA was isolated from bulk unsorted tissue, and RNA quality was assessed with a NanoDrop ND-1000 and an Agilent 2100. Distant non-tumor tissue taken more than 3 cm from the tumor edge was used as the normal lung sample. The library was prepared using multiplex PCR. Sequencing took place on an Illumina HiSeq 2500. TCRbeta libraries were built by three rounds of nested PCR using primers (Table S4), following protocols modified from ARM-PCR. TCRdb applied fastp at Q25 and MiXCR to the public reads, then kept only in-frame beta chains. Duplicate CDR3 protein sequences are folded into a single record with the most common DNA and genes. In all, the sample holds about 43,000 distinct CDR3 sequences, and 60% of those were seen once. Of the sample, around 45% falls within the top ten clones.

The specimen sequenced was distant non-tumor lung tissue. Receptors were obtained from a man between 45 and 60 years old with non-small cell lung cancer.

Of note for this clonotype: A read error may produce the germline difference seen at one junction end. This chain links TRBV29-1 with TRBJ2-1, with D perhaps TRBD2 (5 bases). Germline CDR1 is SQVTM and CDR2 is ANQGSEA. This CDR3 comprises 14 residues. The CDR3 DNA is TGCAGCATTGACACTGGACTCTTTGACAATGAGCAATTCTTC. This encodes CSIDTGLFDNEQFF.

This clonotype was seen a few times. The V and J genes are TRBV28 and TRBJ1-6; 7 bases agree with TRBD1. Germline lookup yields CDR1 MDHEN and CDR2 SYDVKM. The V and J ends lost 2 bases and 0 bases, in that order; junction bases with no gene match: 7. The CDR3 is 18 amino acids. The CDR3 loop reads CASSLRQGLSSYNSPLHF. The CDR3 coding sequence is TGTGCCAGCAGTTTACGACAGGGACTGAGCTCCTATAATTCACCCCTCCACTTT.

Details on this clonotype: A much larger clone lies a single base off, so this may be a read error. The rearrangement uses TRBV10-1 and TRBJ2-1; D is perhaps TRBD2 (6 bases). V lost 7 bases and J 8 bases, leaving 15 bases between the germline ends. The CDR3 is 13 amino acids. The germline CDR1 and CDR2 sequences are WNHNN and SYGVQD (reference sequence). DNA of the CDR3: TGCGCCAGCACATGTAGGAGGGTCTATGAGCAGTTCTTC. This translates into CASTCRRVYEQFF.

Remarks on this clonotype: A read error may be the cause here, since a much bigger clone is one base away. DNA for the CDR3: TGCAGTGCTATGCGGGAGGGCACCTACGAGCAGTACTTC. It translates to CSAMREGTYEQYF. The chain joins TRBV20-1 to TRBJ2-7, with 9 bases that match TRBD2. Unmatched junction bases numbered 3, after V lost 4 bases and J lost 2 bases. The CDR3 has 13 amino acids. Germline CDR1 reads DFQATT; CDR2 reads SNEGSKA (reference sequence).

This clonotype was detected ten times or more. This chain uses TRBV12-3 or TRBV12-4 with TRBJ1-1; 7 bases align to TRBD1. The length of the CDR3 is 14 residues. V dropped 5 bases and J dropped 5; count of bases not matched to a gene: 8. In nucleotides, the CDR3 is TGTGCCAGCAGTCCCCAGGGGGTAAGGACTGAAGCTTTCTTT. This translates into CASSPQGVRTEAFF.

To note about this clonotype: The conserved final phenylalanine or tryptophan is absent from the CDR3, which likely points to a read error. The chain links TRBV11-2 to TRBJ2-7; D gene uncertain. Trimming stripped 4 bases from V and 2 bases from J, with 15 bases between. Germline loops: CDR1 SGHAT, CDR2 FQNNGV. The CDR3 sequence is 15 residues long. The DNA of the CDR3 is TGTGCCAGCAGCTCAGGAACACGTAGAACCTACGAGCAGTACTTA. Translated: CASSSGTRRTYEQYL.

Worth noting for this clonotype: At one end, the junction sequence differs from germline, possibly due to a read error. The chain joins TRBV20-1 to TRBJ2-7; D not resolved. The CDR3 extends over 13 amino acids. Germline V lookup: CDR1 DFQATT, CDR2 SNEGSKA (reference sequence). The CDR3 reads CSATLSGPYKQYF. In nucleotides, the CDR3 is TGCAGTGCTACACTTTCCGGTCCCTACAAGCAGTACTTC.

As for this clonotype: One junction end does not reproduce the germline sequence, and a read error may be involved. The chain joins TRBV7-9 to TRBJ2-5, with D possibly being TRBD1 (6 bases). CDR1 is SEHNR, CDR2 FQNEAQ, per germline (reference sequence). This CDR3 comprises 14 residues. This CDR3 reads CASSYLQGSETKYF. CDR3 in DNA: TGTGCCAGCAGCTACTTACAGGGATCGGAGACCAAGTACTTC. Using reference TRBV7-9 and TRBJ2-5 for the parts outside the CDR3, the full variable domain is DTGVSQNPRHKITKRGQNVTFRCDPISEHNRLYWYRQTLGQGPEFLTYFQNEAQLEKSRLLSDRFSAERPKGSFSTLEIQRTEQGDSAMYLCASSYLQGSETKYFGPGTRLLVL.

On this clonotype: One end of the junction fails to match germline, which may point to a read error. V is TRBV7-9 and J is TRBJ2-5; D remains ambiguous. This CDR3 region has 14 residues. CDR1 and CDR2 (germline): SEHNR, FQNEAQ (reference sequence). This CDR3 reads CASSLAVQHETRYF. Written as DNA, the CDR3 is TGTGCCAGCAGCTTAGCGGTACAGCATGAGACCCGGTACTTC.

V usage is TRBV4-1 and J usage is TRBJ2-7; no clear D gene. Trimming cost V 7 bases and J 3 bases, with 13 bases left between them. Germline assignment: CDR1 MGHRA and CDR2 YSYEKL. This CDR3 has 13 amino acids. Here the CDR3 reads CASNQDLYYEQYF. The CDR3 DNA follows: TGCGCCAGCAATCAAGACCTATACTACGAGCAGTACTTC.

This clonotype occurred many times. The chain uses TRBV10-2 and TRBJ2-2; 7 bases align to TRBD2. V lost 7 bases and J lost 1; bases outside the gene matches: 3. The CDR3 covers 14 residues. The germline CDR1 and CDR2 sequences are WSHSY and SAAADI. The CDR3 DNA is TGCGCCAGCAAGGCGGGAGTGAACACCGGGGAGCTGTTTTTT. Encoded protein: CASKAGVNTGELFF.

This clonotype was seen just once. At one of its ends the junction is not consistent with the germline gene, which may arise from a read error. V and J are TRBV5-4 and TRBJ2-5; the D is unclear. CDR3 size: 15 residues. The germline CDR1 and CDR2 sequences are SGHNT and YYREEE (reference sequence). This CDR3 is CTSSLFQSYQETQYF. In nucleotides, the CDR3 is TGTACCAGCAGCTTGTTCCAGTCTTACCAAGAGACTCAGTACTTC.

The chain links TRBV12-3 or TRBV12-4 to TRBJ2-5; D ambiguous. This CDR3 is built from 16 residues. The ends were cut back, 8 bases at V and 4 bases at J, with 23 bases in the middle. The CDR3 DNA sequence: TGTGCCAGCGGTAACCGGGCCCGAAGATCCCTAGAGACCCAGTACTTC. Translating gives CASGNRARRSLETQYF.

This clonotype has ten or more counts. A read error is possible here, since a much larger clone lies one base away. The rearrangement uses TRBV11-2 and TRBJ1-3; a possible D gene is TRBD1 (5 bases). The V end lost 4 bases, the J end lost 4 bases, and 14 bases lay between the germline ends. Germline V CDR1 and CDR2: SGHAT, FQNNGV. The CDR3 contains 15 residues. CDR3: CASSSDFGAGNTIYF. As DNA, the CDR3 is TGTGCCAGCAGCTCAGATTTCGGGGCAGGAAACACCATATATTTT.

This clonotype was picked up a small number of times. A read error may account for a junction end that differs from germline. The chain carries TRBV11-1 and TRBJ2-6, with 9 bases identical to TRBD1. Germline assignment: CDR1 SGHAT and CDR2 FQDESV (reference sequence). The CDR3 consists of 18 residues. CDR3 protein: CASSDDRGLSSGANVLTF. In nucleotides, the CDR3 is TGTGCCAGCAGCGATGACAGGGGGTTGAGCTCTGGGGCTAACGTCCTGACTTTC.

In its sample, this clonotype was seen a few times. The chain carries TRBV5-1 and TRBJ2-5, with 10 bases matching TRBD1. In germline, CDR1 is SGHRS, CDR2 YFSETQ. The length of the CDR3 is 18 residues. V lost 0 bases and J lost 1; bases outside the gene matches: 9. CDR3 sequence (DNA): TGCGCCAGCAGCTTGGGGACAGGGGGGCTTAACCCCCAAGAGACCCAGTACTTC. It yields the protein CASSLGTGGLNPQETQYF.

Notes on this clonotype: No conserved phenylalanine or tryptophan is present at the end of the CDR3, so a read error is the likely explanation. CDR3: CASSLNPTGGTDTQYL. The CDR3 region has the DNA TGCGCAAGCAGCTTGAACCCTACAGGGGGCACAGATACGCAGTATCTT. This chain uses TRBV5-1 with TRBJ2-3; 7 bases map to TRBD1. CDR3 size: 16 residues. Germline CDR1 reads SGHRS; CDR2 reads YFSETQ.

As concerns this clonotype: An end of the junction differs from the germline gene, which may be a read error. The chain joins TRBV5-1 to TRBJ1-5; D is perhaps TRBD1 (5 bases). The CDR3 covers 14 residues. Germline V CDR1 and CDR2: SGHRS, YFSETQ. CDR3 DNA: TGCACCAGCAGCCCCTGGGACCCCAATCAGCCCCAGCATTTT. Protein sequence: CTSSPWDPNQPQHF.

The chain employs TRBV20-1 and TRBJ2-3; the D gene is possibly TRBD1 (5 bases). CDR3 length equals 14 residues. V dropped 1 base and J dropped 5 bases, with 13 bases sitting between them. Germline CDR1 reads DFQATT; CDR2 reads SNEGSKA (reference sequence). The CDR3 loop reads CSARGTWGLDTQYF. CDR3 DNA sequence: TGCAGTGCTAGAGGGACATGGGGCCTAGATACGCAGTATTTT.

For this clonotype: Being one base from a much bigger clone, this may be a read error. This chain joins TRBV12-3 or TRBV12-4 and TRBJ1-1; D perhaps matches TRBD1 (6 bases). Trimming left V 6 bases short and J 6 bases short, with 17 bases between. The CDR3 consists of 14 residues. CDR3 nucleotides: TGTGCCAGCAGCCATCAGGACAGTTACGCTGAAGCTTTCTTT. Encoded protein: CASSHQDSYAEAFF.

In the case of this clonotype: The junction does not match germline at one end; this may be a read error. This chain joins TRBV10-3 and TRBJ1-1, with a tentative D call TRBD1 (6 bases). The CDR3 has 14 amino acids. Germline CDR1 is ENHRY and CDR2 is SYGVKD. The CDR3 reads CAFSRQVLNTEAFF. Here the CDR3 DNA reads TGTGCCTTCAGCCGACAGGTCCTGAACACTGAAGCTTTCTTT.